One T cell receptor beta chain is described in this entry. Antigen specificity is unknown. These data originate in a study of T cell repertoires in cytomegalovirus infection. The overall study: Both a matching HLA type and CMV infection were indicated by public TCR beta signatures.

One entry per CDR3 protein, called by TCRdb with MiXCR from the reads. Here the sample spans around 360,000 distinct CDR3 sequences, approximately 30% being singletons. Study conclusions and caveats: HLA-C-restricted, CMV-specific TCR beta clonotypes were dominant ex vivo.

This CDR3 comprises 16 residues. V was pared by 2 bases and J by 4 bases, with 17 bases between. Germline loops: CDR1 MNHEY, CDR2 SMNVEV (reference sequence). The chain links TRBV27 to TRBJ1-2, with D hard to call. The TCR was taken from a human donor in good health (CMV status not recorded). Some clones in this sample may be carry-over from other donors' samples. The sequences come from cultured PBMCs, collected from culture after CMV antigen stimulation. CDR3 DNA: TGTGCCAGCAGTTTACAGTCATTCGGTCGGGGCTATGGCTACACCTTC. This codes for CASSLQSFGRGYGYTF.